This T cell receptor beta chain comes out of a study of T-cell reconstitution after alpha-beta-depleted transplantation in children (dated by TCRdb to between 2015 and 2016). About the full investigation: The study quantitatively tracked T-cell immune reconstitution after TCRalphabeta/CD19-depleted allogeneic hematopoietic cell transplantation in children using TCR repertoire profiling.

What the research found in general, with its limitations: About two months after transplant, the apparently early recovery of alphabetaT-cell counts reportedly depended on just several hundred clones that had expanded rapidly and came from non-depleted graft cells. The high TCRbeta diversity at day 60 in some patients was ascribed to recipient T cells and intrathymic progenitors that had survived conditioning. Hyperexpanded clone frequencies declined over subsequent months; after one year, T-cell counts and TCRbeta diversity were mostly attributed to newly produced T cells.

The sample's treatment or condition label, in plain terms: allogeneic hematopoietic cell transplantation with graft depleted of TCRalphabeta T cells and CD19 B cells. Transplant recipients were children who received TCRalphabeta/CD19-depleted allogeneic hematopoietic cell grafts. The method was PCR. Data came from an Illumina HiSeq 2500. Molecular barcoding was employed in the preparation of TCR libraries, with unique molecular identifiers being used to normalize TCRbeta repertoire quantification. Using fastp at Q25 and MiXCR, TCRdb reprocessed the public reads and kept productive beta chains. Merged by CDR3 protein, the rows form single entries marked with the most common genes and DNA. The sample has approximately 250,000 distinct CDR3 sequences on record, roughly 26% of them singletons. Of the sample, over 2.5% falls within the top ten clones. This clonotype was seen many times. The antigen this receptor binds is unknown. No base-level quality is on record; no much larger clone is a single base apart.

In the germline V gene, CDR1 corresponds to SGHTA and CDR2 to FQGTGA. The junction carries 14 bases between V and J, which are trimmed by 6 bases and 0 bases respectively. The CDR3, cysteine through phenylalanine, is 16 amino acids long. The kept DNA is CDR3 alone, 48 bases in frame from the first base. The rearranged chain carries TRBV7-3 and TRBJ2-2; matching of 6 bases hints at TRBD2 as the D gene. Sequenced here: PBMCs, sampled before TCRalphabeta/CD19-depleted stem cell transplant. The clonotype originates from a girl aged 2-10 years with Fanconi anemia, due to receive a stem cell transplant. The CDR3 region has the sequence CASSPGAGANTGELFF. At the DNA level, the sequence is TGTGCCAGCAGTCCGGGAGCGGGTGCGAACACCGGGGAGCTGTTTTTT.